The next 18 T cell receptor beta chains were all read from a single sample in a study of blood T cells in healthy people across ages. Primed by a sample-barcoded 5' primer and a J-beta primer mix, a second PCR proceeded for roughly 6 to 12 cycles. Each CDR3 protein is one row after TCRdb ran MiXCR on the 5' RACE reads. Of 1 million to 1.2 million distinct CDR3 sequences listed, 35% to 45% were seen once; the top ten hold around 14%. The sequencing sample was made of blood. The receptors stem from a man between 18 and 29 years old in good health.

Only a few counts were recorded for this clonotype. The chain uses TRBV4-1 and TRBJ2-5; D is perhaps TRBD2 (6 bases). CDR1 and CDR2 (germline): MGHRA, YSYEKL. The V and J ends lost 1 base and 1 base respectively, with 19 bases between them. This CDR3 is 18 amino acids long. The CDR3 DNA reads as TGCGCCAGCAGCCAAGTTCTTCAAAGGAGGGTAGCCCAAGAGACCCAGTACTTC. This encodes CASSQVLQRRVAQETQYF.

The chain employs TRBV7-2 and TRBJ2-7; D remains ambiguous. This CDR3 has 14 residues. V gave up 2 bases and J gave up 0 bases, with 8 bases separating them. CDR1 and CDR2 from the germline V gene are SGHTA and FQGNSA. The CDR3 is CASSLLASSYEQYF. For the CDR3, the DNA is TGTGCCAGCAGCTTACTCGCGAGCTCCTACGAGCAGTACTTC.

The rearrangement uses TRBV7-2 and TRBJ2-3; 14 nucleotides align to TRBD2. The junction had 2 bases not matched to a gene; V was cut back by 10 bases and J by 2 bases. The germline V gene encodes CDR1 SGHTA and CDR2 FQGNSA. The CDR3 contains 14 residues. CDR3 DNA: TGTGCCACGGGACTAGCGGGGGCCACAGATACGCAGTATTTT. It specifies CATGLAGATDTQYF.

This clonotype came up a few times. The chain couples TRBV25-1 to TRBJ2-5, with 7 bases identical to TRBD2. The J call may be faulty, since TRBJ2-7 better matches the DNA end. This CDR3 is built from 15 residues. Per the germline V gene, CDR1 is MGHDK and CDR2 is SYGVNS. The CDR3 region is CASSGASGNLYEQYF. In DNA form, the CDR3 reads TGTGCCAGCAGCGGGGCTAGCGGAAATCTCTACGAGCAGTACTTC.

The chain uses TRBV15 and TRBJ1-5; D is unclear. Germline V gene lookup returns CDR1 LNHNV and CDR2 YYDKDF (reference sequence). The CDR3 sequence is 16 residues long. CDR3 sequence reads: CATGRDRSGGNGPQHF. CDR3 bases: TGTGCTACCGGCAGAGATCGGTCAGGAGGGAACGGGCCCCAGCATTTT.

The CDR3 spells CASSKGAGGSYNEQFF. The CDR3 DNA is TGTGCCAGCAGCAAAGGGGCGGGGGGCTCTTACAATGAGCAGTTCTTC. The V gene is TRBV9, the J gene TRBJ2-1; 8 bases fit TRBD2. Trimming cost V 4 bases and J 4 bases; bases outside gene matches: 10. The V gene's germline CDR1 is SGDLS and CDR2 YYNGEE. CDR3 length: 16 amino acids.

V usage is TRBV6-6 and J usage is TRBJ1-1, with 10 bases matching TRBD1. CDR3 length: 15 residues. CDR1 and CDR2 from the germline V gene are MNHNY and SVGAGI (reference sequence). V shed 9 bases and J 5 bases; nucleotides not matched to a gene: 12. CDR3 protein: CASIFFGQGGTEAFF. The CDR3, as DNA: TGTGCCAGTATTTTCTTCGGACAGGGGGGTACTGAAGCTTTCTTT.

The table lists this clonotype with a few counts. This chain uses TRBV29-1 with TRBJ2-1, with 10 bases identical to TRBD2. The junction had 7 bases not matched to a gene; V was cut back by 3 bases and J by 8 bases. Germline V CDR1 and CDR2: SQVTM, ANQGSEA. The length of the CDR3 is 14 residues. CDR3 sequence: CSVEVAGGYDEQFF. As DNA, the CDR3 is TGCAGCGTTGAGGTAGCGGGGGGATATGATGAGCAGTTCTTC.

This clonotype is a singleton in its sample. J is TRBJ1-3 and V is TRBV6-6; 8 positions agree with TRBD1. There are 14 residues in the CDR3. Germline CDR1 and CDR2: MNHNY and SVGAGI (reference sequence). Trimming took 5 bases from V and 4 from J; bases not matched to a gene: 4. The CDR3 region has the DNA TGTGCCAGCAGTACGGACAGGGTGGGAAACACCATATATTTT. Its protein product is CASSTDRVGNTIYF.

The rearrangement joins TRBV6-2 or TRBV6-3 to TRBJ1-1; the D is unclear. The ends were cut back, 4 bases at V and 5 bases at J, with 8 bases in the middle. The V gene's germline CDR1 is MNHEY and CDR2 SVGEGT. The CDR3 totals 12 residues. The CDR3 nucleotides read TGTGCCAGCAGTTGGAGGCGGACTGAAGCTTTCTTT. Its translation: CASSWRRTEAFF.

The V gene is TRBV20-1, the J gene TRBJ2-3; no definite D call. Between the trimmed V and J ends, which lost 0 bases and 4 bases, there was a span of 17 bases. Germline-derived CDR1 and CDR2 are DFQATT and SNEGSKA (reference sequence). This CDR3 comprises 16 residues. CDR3 amino acids: CSARDPRGNIPDTQYF. The CDR3 nucleotides read TGCAGTGCTAGAGACCCCCGAGGTAACATCCCAGATACGCAGTATTTT.

A note on this clonotype: Sequence at one end of the junction differs from germline and may be a read error. This chain uses TRBV6-5 with TRBJ2-3; TRBD2 agrees at 7 bases. CDR1 and CDR2 from the germline V gene are MNHEY and SVGAGI. This CDR3 spans 15 amino acids. CDR3 region: CASSYSPERGDMQYF. The CDR3 nucleotides read TGTGCCAGCAGTTACTCGCCGGAGCGGGGAGATATGCAGTATTTT.

The V call is TRBV29-1, the J call TRBJ2-1, with D tentatively TRBD2 (6 bases). The CDR3 length is 12 residues. Germline assignment: CDR1 SQVTM and CDR2 ANQGSEA. The germline V and J ends were trimmed by 4 bases and 13 bases, with 17 bases remaining between them. CDR3 DNA sequence: TGCAGCGTTGTTTGGGGAGGAGAGACCCAGTTCTTC. Residues: CSVVWGGETQFF.

On this clonotype: A much larger clone differs from this one at a single base, so this may be a read error. This chain links TRBV4-3 with TRBJ1-2; D perhaps matches TRBD1 (5 bases). CDR1 is LGHNA and CDR2 is YSLEER in the germline V gene. Trimming pared 6 bases from V and 10 bases from J, leaving 18 bases between. CDR3 length: 13 amino acids. The DNA of the CDR3 is TGCGCCAGCAGGCCTACAACGCGGGGGGACTACACCTTC. It yields the protein CASRPTTRGDYTF.

The gene calls are TRBV20-1 and TRBJ2-1; no clear D. The J call is doubtful: the DNA matches TRBJ2-7 better. CDR1 is DFQATT, CDR2 SNEGSKA, per germline (reference sequence). This CDR3 contains 13 residues. The CDR3 nucleotides read TGCAGTGCTAGCGAGAACAACTACAATGAGCAGTACTTC. As protein: CSASENNYNEQYF.

This clonotype was counted a few times. Because the CDR3's place on the DNA is in doubt, the DNA is left out and the CDR3 is given as listed by TCRdb. The chain carries TRBV9 and TRBJ2-5; no check of the table's D call, TRBD1, against the DNA was made. The germline V gene has CDR1 SGDLS and CDR2 YYNGEE. The CDR3 length is 13 residues, termini included. CDR3 in amino acids: CASSVGQGNVLYF.

The chain carries TRBV7-6 and TRBJ1-4; D is uncertain. Germline V gene sequence: CDR1 SGHVS, CDR2 FNYEAQ. The CDR3 has 14 amino acids. Trimming cost V 5 bases and J 3 bases, with 10 bases left between them. The DNA for the CDR3 is TGTGCCAGCAGCGCCCAGGCCCCTAATGAAAAACTGTTTTTT. It translates to CASSAQAPNEKLFF.

The chain is built from TRBV27 and TRBJ2-3; D is undetermined. CDR1 MNHEY and CDR2 SMNVEV come from the germline V gene (reference sequence). V was trimmed by 2 bases and J by 4 bases, leaving 10 bases between them. The CDR3 extends over 14 amino acids. The CDR3 protein is CASSLRPPADTQYF. CDR3 bases: TGTGCCAGCAGTTTACGTCCCCCGGCAGATACGCAGTATTTT.